The clone carrying this TCR beta chain was seen at least ten times. Its antigen is currently unknown. These data belong to a study of neurological immune-mediated disorders. Via MiXCR, TCRdb re-called the 5' RACE reads, giving one row per CDR3 protein. Of approximately 130,000 distinct CDR3 sequences listed, about 3.4% are singletons. Study-level findings and limits: CDR3 amino acid sequences of expanded clones were not shared across subjects, a result suggesting private repertoires in all groups. Among 34 multiple sclerosis patients, 18 had repertoires that phylogenetic grouping placed in one related-CDR3 cluster, a possible signature.

V gave up 5 bases and J gave up 8 bases, with 12 bases separating them. The CDR3 extends over 12 amino acids. Germline V CDR1 and CDR2: MNHEY, SMNVEV (reference sequence). The chain carries TRBV27 and TRBJ1-1; D is ambiguous. The sequence was collected from a woman aged 25 to 45 with multiple sclerosis. Sequenced sample: PBMCs. The CDR3 DNA reads as TGTGCCAGCAGTAATAGACCACCCGAAGCTTTCTTT. As protein: CASSNRPPEAFF.